This entry describes one TCR beta chain. It lacks a known antigen. The sample holds no much larger clone one base away, and base qualities are not on file. Whole blood was collected in K2EDTA tubes by collaborating institutions according to the institutions' own protocols. For TCRbeta analysis, collaborators shipped samples as frozen whole blood, isolated PBMCs, or DNA extracted from either of those sample types. These data are taken from a study of blood T cell repertoires in COVID-19 (dated by TCRdb to about 2020). About the study as a whole: Samples from collaborators originated in the United States, Italy and Spain and spanned both the acute and convalescent phases of COVID-19. The dataset comprised deeply sampled blood TCRbeta repertoires from subjects exposed to, actively infected with, or recovered from COVID-19. The repertoires were released in a freely available public database intended as a resource for research on the immune response to SARS-CoV-2. The prospective study material was composed of cDNA or gDNA derived from T cells, B-cell-depleted T cells, or PBMCs. The samples were drawn from two sources: the first 160 participants of the ongoing ImmuneRACE study, and 1,254 subjects contributed by 6 global collaborators. The sample metadata nearly always contained a de-identified subject ID, COVID-19 status, age in years and sex. Where available, HLA class I and class II types were obtained from metadata supplied by the sample provider rather than from assay-based typing. What the work shows at the level of the full study, not this receptor alone: How much clinical and demographic metadata was included differed by source and by participant, and the metadata was provided uncurated.

Its CDR3 holds 15 amino acids, cysteine through phenylalanine. The entry retains the CDR3 DNA only, 45 bases that are in frame from base 1. Between the V and J ends, shortened by 1 base and 4 bases respectively, the junction contains 13 bases. The germline V gene (reference sequence) provides CDR1 LGHDT and CDR2 YNNKEL. TCRbeta CDR3 regions were amplified from genomic DNA by means of the immunoSEQ Assay, a bias-controlled multiplex PCR. The authors' analysis ran thus. The number of nucleated cells in each sample was estimated by amplification of reference gene primers within the assay. To quantify the absolute abundance of each unique TCRbeta CDR3 rearrangement, sequence reads were collapsed and filtered. For each sample, productive Simpson clonality was calculated as the square root of Simpson's diversity index over productive rearrangements. TCRdb's version of the immuneACCESS table is confined to in-frame rearrangements and falls short of the full clone set. An unresolved V gene accounts for under half of the shortfall where checked; the remainder is of unknown origin. V, J and clone size are taken as reported in that table, and D and trimming were inferred from the DNA itself. The sample table records roughly 190,000 clones; more than 75% of these occur just once. Of the sample, roughly 8.7% is held by the ten largest clones.

The sequenced sample was peripheral blood. The rearrangement combines TRBV3-1 (or the pseudogene TRBV3-2) with TRBJ1-2, with the D gene uncertain. This TCR derives from a woman aged 45-60 years with active or convalescent COVID-19. The CDR3 protein is CASSQGGSLTYGYTF. In nucleotide form, the sequence is TGTGCCAGCAGCCAAGGCGGGAGCCTGACCTATGGCTACACCTTC.